These 22 T cell receptor beta chains originate from one sample sequenced in a study of breast tumors, draining lymph nodes, adjacent tissues. TCRdb reprocessed the multiplex PCR reads via MiXCR and lists one record per CDR3 protein. The sample lists 200,000 or so distinct CDR3 sequences; approximately 33% were seen once. Breast cancer patients provided tissue from their axillary draining lymph nodes. Sample: axillary lymph node tissue. The receptors were gathered from a female donor with breast cancer. Some clones in this sample may be carry-over from other donors' samples.

This chain connects TRBV4-3 to TRBJ2-1; TRBD2 matches at 12 bases. V shed 4 bases, J shed 4 bases, and the junction held 2 bases outside the gene matches. The CDR3 is made up of 15 amino acids. The germline CDR1 and CDR2 sequences are LGHNA and YSLEER. CDR3 residues: CASSPGLAGYNEQFF. For the CDR3, the DNA is TGCGCCAGCAGCCCCGGACTAGCGGGGTACAATGAGCAGTTCTTC.

The sample holds many counts of this clonotype. The rearrangement joins TRBV13 to TRBJ2-7; possible D gene TRBD2, 5 bases. V shed 0 bases and J shed 9 bases, with 12 bases lying between them. The CDR3 runs 13 residues. Germline V lookup: CDR1 PRHDT, CDR2 FYEKMQ (reference sequence). This chain's CDR3 is CASSLGLGDAQYF. Written as DNA, the CDR3 is TGTGCCAGCAGCTTAGGCCTCGGGGATGCGCAGTACTTC.

In the case of this clonotype: A much larger clone is a single base away; this may be a read error. The rearrangement uses TRBV6-6 and TRBJ2-7; TRBD2 aligns across 10 bases. The CDR3 is 16 residues long. J was trimmed by 4 bases and V by 5 bases; bases with no gene match: 11. CDR1 MNHNY and CDR2 SVGAGI come from the germline V gene (reference sequence). The CDR3 DNA sequence: TGTGCCAGCAGTCCCTGGGCTAGCGGGAGTTCGTACGAGCAGTACTTC. It is translated as CASSPWASGSSYEQYF.

In this sample, this clonotype turned up once. The chain uses TRBV24-1 and TRBJ2-5, with D hard to call. The CDR3 runs 14 residues. CDR1 and CDR2 (germline): KGHDR, SFDVKD. Deletions cut 5 bases from V and 4 bases from J, with 13 bases between. The CDR3 sequence is CATSALGTLETQYF. CDR3 bases: TGTGCCACCAGTGCCCTGGGTACGTTAGAGACCCAGTACTTC.

Ten or more counts support this clonotype. The rearrangement links TRBV5-1 to TRBJ2-6, with D uncertain. Trimming removed 4 bases from V and 0 bases from J, with 8 bases in between. Germline V CDR1 and CDR2: SGHRS, YFSETQ. The CDR3 is made up of 15 amino acids. The CDR3: CASSPESSGANVLTF. The CDR3 DNA sequence: TGCGCCAGCAGCCCCGAGAGCTCTGGGGCCAACGTCCTGACTTTC.

A remark on this clonotype: A much larger clone lies a single base off, so this may be a read error. The V gene is TRBV6-5, the J gene TRBJ2-5; D perhaps matches TRBD2 (7 bases). Per germline, CDR1 MNHEY and CDR2 SVGAGI. The CDR3 consists of 13 residues. CDR3 amino acids: CASSDLRGGLQHF. Written as DNA, the CDR3 is TGTGCCAGCAGTGACCTCAGGGGAGGGCTCCAGCACTTC.

This clonotype came up many times. This sequence joins TRBV20-1 and TRBJ1-6; D call uncertain. The CDR3 spans 16 residues. Trimming left V 0 bases short and J 19 bases short, with 28 bases between. The V gene's germline CDR1 is DFQATT and CDR2 SNEGSKA (reference sequence). CDR3 sequence: CSARDDPPGFAVRNHF. CDR3 DNA: TGCAGTGCTAGAGATGACCCGCCAGGCTTTGCCGTTCGGAATCACTTT.

Of note for this clonotype: An end of the junction differs from the germline gene, which may be a read error. This sequence joins TRBV20-1 and TRBJ1-2, with 11 bases identical to TRBD1. The CDR3 contains 15 residues. CDR1 is DFQATT and CDR2 is SNEGSKA in the germline V gene (reference sequence). CDR3 DNA sequence: TGCAGTGTTAGAGAACTCGGGACAGGGGGCTATGGCTACACCTTC. This codes for CSVRELGTGGYGYTF.

The chain combines TRBV19 with TRBJ2-1; TRBD1 might be the D (6 bases). CDR1 and CDR2 from the germline V gene are LNHDA and SQIVND (reference sequence). With 6 bases removed from V and 8 bases from J, the gap between germline ends came to 17 bases. The CDR3 spans 14 residues. CDR3 nucleotides: TGTGCCAGTAGGAACAGGGAAGAGATGGATGAGCAGTTCTTC. This sequence encodes CASRNREEMDEQFF.

This clonotype has ten or more counts. This chain links TRBV11-2 with TRBJ2-3; tentatively, D is TRBD2 (6 bases). Germline V gene data show CDR1 as SGHAT and CDR2 as FQNNGV. The CDR3 contains 15 residues. Trimming took 7 bases from V and 6 from J, leaving 20 bases between them. CDR3 sequence (DNA): TGTGCCAGCACCCCAGAGGGACTTTTCCACGATACGCAGTATTTT. Protein sequence: CASTPEGLFHDTQYF.

This clonotype was seen at least ten times. The chain has TRBV11-3 and TRBJ2-1, with 13 bases lining up with TRBD2. Per the germline V gene, CDR1 is SGHNT and CDR2 is YENEEA. Trimming at V came to 5 bases and at J to 2 bases, leaving 0 bases not matched to a gene. The CDR3 is made up of 15 amino acids. This CDR3 reads CASSTSGGAYNEQFF. The CDR3 DNA follows: TGTGCCAGCAGCACTAGCGGGGGGGCCTACAATGAGCAGTTCTTC.

Details on this clonotype: Germline is not matched at one junction end, which may reflect a read error. This chain joins TRBV11-2 and TRBJ2-1; D may be TRBD2 (6 bases). Germline CDR1 and CDR2: SGHAT and FQNNGV. The CDR3 sequence is 13 residues long. The CDR3 DNA reads as TGTGCCAGCAGCTGGGACTCCGGCAATGAGCGGTTCTTC. This sequence encodes CASSWDSGNERFF.

Regarding this clonotype: Mismatch with germline at one junction end may stem from a read error. This chain links TRBV7-2 with TRBJ1-4, with D hard to call. Germline V gene data show CDR1 as SGHTA and CDR2 as FQGNSA. The CDR3 sequence is 14 residues long. This CDR3 is CASSLVATSEKLFF. The CDR3 DNA is TGTGCCAGCAGCTTGGTTGCAACTAGTGAAAAACTGTTTTTT. The full variable domain, rest sourced from reference TRBV7-2 and TRBJ1-4, is GAGVSQSPSNKVTEKGKDVELRCDPISGHTALYWYRQSLGQGLEFLIYFQGNSAPDKSGLPSDRFSAERTGGSVSTLTIQRTQQEDSAVYLCASSLVATSEKLFFGSGTQLSVL.

In its sample, this clonotype was seen many times. The chain couples TRBV24-1 to TRBJ2-3; D might be TRBD1 or TRBD2, each matching 6 bases. V was shortened by 4 bases and J by 11 bases, with 18 bases between the two germline ends. Germline assignment: CDR1 KGHDR and CDR2 SFDVKD. The CDR3 consists of 14 residues. The CDR3: CATSDPGGWGGQYF. The CDR3 region has the DNA TGTGCCACCAGTGACCCCGGGGGCTGGGGTGGGCAGTATTTT.

This clonotype was detected many times. CDR3 nucleotides: TGCAGTGCTGATGGGGCCTCCACAGATACGCAGTATTTT. Translation gives CSADGASTDTQYF. The chain employs TRBV20-1 and TRBJ2-3, with D tentatively TRBD1 (5 bases). The CDR3 totals 13 residues. Trimming shortened V by 5 bases and J by 2 bases, and 11 bases separated the two germline ends. Germline-derived CDR1 and CDR2 are DFQATT and SNEGSKA (reference sequence).

There are many counts of this clonotype. CDR3 protein: CASSHPTGAGNTIYF. CDR3 DNA: TGTGCCAGCAGCCACCCGACAGGGGCTGGAAACACCATATATTTT. The gene calls are TRBV5-4 and TRBJ1-3, with 8 bases lining up with TRBD1. The CDR3 is 15 amino acids. V gave up 4 bases and J gave up 2 bases; unmatched junction bases: 5. Per the germline V gene, CDR1 is SGHNT and CDR2 is YYREEE (reference sequence). Combining the CDR3 with reference TRBV5-4 and TRBJ1-3 gives the whole variable domain ETGVTQSPTHLIKTRGQQVTLRCSSQSGHNTVSWYQQALGQGPQFIFQYYREEENGRGNFPPRFSGLQFPNYSSELNVNALELDDSALYLCASSHPTGAGNTIYFGEGSWLTVV.

This clonotype was recorded at least ten times. The rearrangement uses TRBV7-2 and TRBJ2-2; D unresolved. The length of the CDR3 is 11 residues. Trimming took 5 bases from V and 4 from J, leaving 2 bases between them. CDR1 is SGHTA, CDR2 FQGNSA, per germline. The CDR3 DNA is TGTGCCAGCAGCATCACCGGGGAGCTGTTTTTT. As protein: CASSITGELFF.

The chain carries TRBV6-2 or TRBV6-3 and TRBJ2-3, with a possible D match to TRBD2 (6 bases). Germline loops: CDR1 MNHEY, CDR2 SVGEGT. Trimming took off 6 bases at V and 1 base at J, with 23 bases between the two ends. This CDR3 spans 18 amino acids. The CDR3 loop is CASSPGRVWRSGTDTQYF. The CDR3 DNA is TGTGCCAGCAGCCCCGGGAGAGTTTGGCGGAGTGGCACAGATACGCAGTATTTT.

This clonotype appeared a few times. The chain combines TRBV6-1 with TRBJ1-5; 8 nucleotides match TRBD1. This CDR3 is built from 17 residues. Unmatched junction bases numbered 12, after V lost 8 bases and J lost 0 bases. CDR1 is MNHNS, CDR2 SASEGT, per germline. CDR3 protein: CASLYGTGQYSNQPQHF. CDR3 DNA: TGTGCCAGCCTTTACGGGACAGGACAATATAGCAATCAGCCCCAGCATTTT.

The rearrangement joins TRBV7-3 to TRBJ2-2; no firm D call. V was trimmed by 6 bases and J by 6 bases, leaving 14 bases between them. Germline CDR1 and CDR2: SGHTA and FQGTGA. The CDR3 is 14 residues long. CDR3 in amino acids: CASREKGTSGELFF. The DNA of the CDR3 is TGTGCCAGCAGAGAGAAGGGAACCTCCGGGGAGCTGTTTTTT. Drawing the rest from reference TRBV7-3 and TRBJ2-2, the complete variable domain is GAGVSQTPSNKVTEKGKYVELRCDPISGHTALYWYRQSLGQGPEFLIYFQGTGAADDSGLPNDRFFAVRPEGSVSTLKIQRTERGDSAVYLCASREKGTSGELFFGEGSRLTVL.

This clonotype was observed a handful of times. A read error may explain this, as a much larger clone is one base away. The CDR3 bases are TGCAGTGCCAAACGGGGGGAATCCTACACTGAGCAGTTCTTC. Its translation is CSAKRGESYTEQFF. The V gene is TRBV20-1, the J gene TRBJ2-1; TRBD2 matches at 7 bases. The CDR3 sequence is 14 residues long. Germline CDR1 DFQATT, CDR2 SNEGSKA (reference sequence).

There are many counts of this clonotype. The CDR3 protein is CASSGDRARSQPQHF. The DNA for the CDR3 is TGTGCCAGCAGTGGGGACAGGGCCAGGAGTCAGCCCCAGCATTTT. The V call is TRBV2, the J call TRBJ1-5; 9 bases match TRBD1. Unmatched junction bases numbered 7, after V lost 4 bases and J lost 6 bases. Germline V gives CDR1 SNHLY, CDR2 FYNNEI. The CDR3 has 15 amino acids.